This paragraph covers one TCR beta chain sequence. This entry comes from a study of shared clonotypes between healthy human individuals. Unsorted PBMC replicate PCRs drew on 250 to 300 ng DNA, representing some 28,000 T cell genomes. This table comes from immunoSEQ multiplex PCR, and its TCRdb copy is limited to in-frame clones, with some not included. The table includes 400,000 to 600,000 clones, 75% to 80% detected once. Germline V gene lookup returns CDR1 MNHEY and CDR2 SVGAGI. The V gene lost 2 bases and the J gene lost 4 bases, with 14 bases spanning the gap. This CDR3 spans 16 amino acids. The rearrangement links TRBV6-5 to TRBJ2-2, with TRBD1 as a possible D gene (6 bases). Material for sequencing was PBMCs. This TCR derives from a woman between 40 and 50 years old in good health. Some clones in this sample may be carry-over from other donors' samples. CDR3 nucleotides: TGTGCCAGCAGTTACGGGGCAGGGGCGGGCACCGGGGAGCTGTTTTTT. Translating gives CASSYGAGAGTGELFF.